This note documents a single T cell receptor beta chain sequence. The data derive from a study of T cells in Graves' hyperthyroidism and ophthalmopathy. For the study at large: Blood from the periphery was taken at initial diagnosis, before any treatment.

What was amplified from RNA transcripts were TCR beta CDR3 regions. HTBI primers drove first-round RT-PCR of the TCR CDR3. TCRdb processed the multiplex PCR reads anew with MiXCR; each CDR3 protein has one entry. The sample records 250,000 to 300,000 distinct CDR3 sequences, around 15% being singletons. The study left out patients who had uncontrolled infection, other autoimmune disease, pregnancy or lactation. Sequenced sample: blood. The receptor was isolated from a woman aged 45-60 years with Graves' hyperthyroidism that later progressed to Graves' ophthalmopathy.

CDR3 sequence: CASSERGRGPWNSYNEQFF. The CDR3 DNA reads TGTGCCAGCAGTGAAAGGGGCAGGGGGCCCTGGAACTCCTACAATGAGCAGTTCTTC. This rearrangement joins TRBV2 to TRBJ2-1; 8 bases fit TRBD1. The CDR3 is made up of 19 amino acids. V dropped 2 bases and J dropped 0; count of bases not matched to a gene: 12. Germline CDR1 SNHLY, CDR2 FYNNEI.